Only a few counts were recorded for the clone carrying this TCR beta chain. This specimen comes from a study of T cells in narcolepsy. The protocol was immunoSEQ multiplex PCR, while the TCRdb copy is restricted to in-frame clones and leaves out a portion. Of some 37,000 clones in the sample, approximately 85% were seen once. Germline CDR1 reads PRHDT; CDR2 reads FYEKMQ (reference sequence). CDR3 size: 14 residues. V was pared by 5 bases and J by 4 bases, with 6 bases of the junction left unmatched. This clonotype was obtained from a human donor with narcolepsy. Sequenced input: CD45RA- memory CD4+ T cells from PBMCs. The chain employs TRBV13 and TRBJ2-5, with TRBD2 matching over 8 bases. CDR3 sequence reads: CASSPRGGGETQYF. CDR3 coding DNA: TGTGCCAGCAGCCCTCGGGGGGGAGGAGAGACCCAGTACTTC.